A few counts support the clone carrying this TCR beta chain. Its antigen remains unidentified. This sample is drawn from a study of cytomegalovirus exposure and HLA in healthy donors. V was shortened by 1 base and J by 6 bases, with 13 bases between the two germline ends. CDR1 is LNHDA and CDR2 is SQIVND in the germline V gene (reference sequence). The CDR3 consists of 14 residues. With 60 Vbeta and 13 Jbeta primers, the PCR was carried out. TCRdb's copy holds only in-frame clones and misses some; the assay was immunoSEQ multiplex PCR. The sample has around 130,000 clones, around 80% seen once. Overall study findings and caveats: When a later analysis was performed, an Asian-associated ancestry cluster reportedly had fewer N-insertions than the roughly 700-donor mean.

The clonotype was recovered from a man aged 30 to 39 in good health and CMV-seronegative. The rearrangement uses TRBV19 and TRBJ2-7; perhaps TRBD1 as D (6 bases). Sequences were obtained from PBMCs. CDR3: CASSIGQEAAEQYF. The CDR3 coding sequence is TGTGCCAGTAGTATAGGACAGGAGGCAGCCGAGCAGTACTTC.